This T cell receptor beta chain appears in the sequencing data of a study of T cell changes during pregnancy in multiple sclerosis. Germline V gene data show CDR1 as LNHDA and CDR2 as SQIVND (reference sequence). V dropped 7 bases and J dropped 0 bases, with 13 bases sitting between them. The CDR3 has 15 amino acids. This clone occurred once. Clones were sequenced by immunoSEQ multiplex PCR, and TCRdb holds only the in-frame ones, with some missing. The data show 30,000 to 45,000 clones, around 90% seen once. The receptor comes from a female donor with multiple sclerosis, enrolled in a pregnancy study. This specimen consisted of CD8+ T cells from peripheral blood mononuclear cells, obtained before pregnancy. V and J are TRBV19 and TRBJ1-5; maybe TRBD1 (6 bases). CDR3 region: CASIPDSLSNQPQHF. CDR3 coding DNA: TGTGCCAGTATTCCGGACAGCCTTAGCAATCAGCCCCAGCATTTT.